This is a list of T cell receptor beta chains from one sample in a study of blood T cell repertoires in COVID-19. Assay: immunoSEQ multiplex PCR; the TCRdb copy retains only in-frame clones and omits some. This sample has more than 85,000 clones; 88% occur once, and the top ten carry 2.1%. The sequenced material came from peripheral blood. These receptors were obtained from a man aged 50-59 years with COVID-19, enrolled during active disease. Both conserved end residues are part of each CDR3. D genes are given only for firm matches. Rows may omit the clone size; those that give it use once, few, many or a size class.

-	TRBV10-1	TRBD2	TRBJ2-5	TGCGCCAGCAAAGCGGGGGGCCAGGCAGAGACCCAGTACTTC	CASKAGGQAETQYF
-	TRBV19	-	TRBJ2-2	TGTGCCAGTAGTAAGGAGTCCGGGGAGCTGTTTTTT	CASSKESGELFF
once	TRBV5-1	TRBD1	TRBJ2-7	TGCGCCAGCAGCCCCAATACAGGGGGCATCTACGAGCAGTACTTC	CASSPNTGGIYEQYF
-	TRBV19	TRBD1	TRBJ2-7	TGTGCCAGTAGTATCAGGACAGGTCTCGACGAGCAGTACTTC	CASSIRTGLDEQYF
-	TRBV10-3	-	TRBJ2-7	TGTGCCATCAGTGAGAGGCAGGCAAGCTCCTACGAGCAGTACTTC	CAISERQASSYEQYF
-	TRBV9	-	TRBJ2-7	TGTGCCAGCAGCGTAGACAGTTCCTACGAGCAGTACTTC	CASSVDSSYEQYF
-	TRBV18	-	TRBJ1-3	TGTGCCAGCTCACCCCTCCCGACGGGGGGCTCTGGAAACACCATATATTTT	CASSPLPTGGSGNTIYF
-	TRBV18	-	TRBJ2-4	TGTGCCAGCTCACCAATCCCTCTAGCCAAAAACATTCAGTACTTC	CASSPIPLAKNIQYF
-	TRBV6-5	-	TRBJ1-2	TGTGCCAGCAGTTACTCCCCAGTTTCTGCCTATGGCTACACCTTC	CASSYSPVSAYGYTF
-	TRBV5-1	TRBD1	TRBJ1-1	TGCGCCAGCAGCGTATTCCCGGGACAGGGCGGCGCTTTCTTT	CASSVFPGQGGAFF